The present T cell receptor (beta chain) was sequenced within a study of T cells expressing NK-cell markers. Each CDR3 protein gets one entry in TCRdb, which reprocessed the 5' RACE reads and gives no DNA. The listing records some 450,000 distinct CDR3 sequences. CDR3 size: 14 residues. Germline CDR1 is MGHRA and CDR2 is YSYEKL. This clonotype originated in a woman between 18 and 70 years old in good health. The source material was blood T cells: a sorted CD56 or NKG2C T cell subset, CD4+ or CD8+ T cells, or bulk PBMC T cells (not recorded which). The V gene is TRBV4-1, the J gene TRBJ2-1; TCRdb picks TRBD1, but there is no DNA to check that call. CDR3 sequence: CASRGSRIANEQFF.